These 14 T cell receptor beta chains were all obtained from the same sample, sequenced in a study of siplizumab effects on memory and regulatory T cells. Assay: immunoSEQ multiplex PCR; the TCRdb copy retains only in-frame clones and omits some. Of about 70,000 clones in the sample, approximately 89% were seen once. What was sequenced was Tregs sorted from blood. The receptors here all came from a human donor in good health.

The chain recombines TRBV5-1 with TRBJ2-7; TRBD1 agrees at 7 bases. The CDR3 consists of 13 residues. The V and J ends lost 5 bases and 3 bases, in that order; junction bases with no gene match: 5. Germline V CDR1 and CDR2: SGHRS, YFSETQ. CDR3 sequence: CASSRDSYYEQYF. Written as DNA, the CDR3 is TGCGCCAGCAGTAGGGACAGTTACTACGAGCAGTACTTC. The complete variable domain, with remaining parts taken from reference TRBV5-1 and TRBJ2-7, reads KAGVTQTPRYLIKTRGQQVTLSCSPISGHRSVSWYQQTPGQGLQFLFEYFSETQRNKGNFPGRFSGRQFSNSRSEMNVSTLELGDSALYLCASSRDSYYEQYFGPGTRLTVT.

V gene TRBV5-1 combines with J gene TRBJ2-2, with TRBD2 matching 8 bases. The germline gives CDR1 SGHRS, CDR2 YFSETQ. The CDR3 covers 16 residues. V was pared by 2 bases and J by 5 bases, with 8 bases of the junction left unmatched. CDR3 coding DNA: TGCGCCAGCAGCTTAAGGCCAGCGGGAGAAACCGGGGAGCTGTTTTTT. This codes for CASSLRPAGETGELFF.

The chain is built from TRBV7-2 and TRBJ2-3; D unresolved. Germline V CDR1 and CDR2: SGHTA, FQGNSA. Trimming took off 1 base at V and 0 bases at J, with 11 bases between the two ends. The CDR3 extends over 16 amino acids. CDR3 bases: TGTGCCAGCAGCTTAGAGCACGGTCCTAGCACAGATACGCAGTATTTT. Translated: CASSLEHGPSTDTQYF.

The chain employs TRBV13 and TRBJ2-7; TRBD2 might be the D (5 bases). Trimming cost V 9 bases and J 11 bases, with 23 bases left between them. The germline V gene encodes CDR1 PRHDT and CDR2 FYEKMQ (reference sequence). The length of the CDR3 is 13 residues. CDR3 loop: CASRGGVETTKYF. CDR3 coding DNA: TGTGCCAGTAGAGGTGGGGTGGAGACGACTAAGTACTTC.

The genes are TRBV29-1 and TRBJ1-1; D is uncertain. The CDR3 sequence is 13 residues long. Trimming removed 4 bases at V and 1 base at J, with 10 bases between. CDR1 SQVTM and CDR2 ANQGSEA come from the germline V gene. CDR3 sequence reads: CSVVLGSNTEAFF. CDR3 DNA sequence: TGCAGCGTTGTCCTGGGGTCGAACACTGAAGCTTTCTTT.

This clone came up once. This rearrangement joins TRBV5-1 to TRBJ2-5, with TRBD1 matching over 9 bases. The J call is in doubt because the DNA end fits TRBJ2-7 better. Germline lookup yields CDR1 SGHRS and CDR2 YFSETQ. The CDR3 is 16 amino acids. CDR3 sequence: CASSSGQGTFIYEQYF. DNA for the CDR3: TGCGCCAGCAGCTCGGGACAGGGCACTTTCATCTACGAGCAGTACTTC.

The rearrangement links TRBV28 to TRBJ1-6, with 8 bases identical to TRBD1. The germline gives CDR1 MDHEN, CDR2 SYDVKM. The CDR3 loop spans 14 amino acids. Unmatched junction bases numbered 9, after V lost 7 bases and J lost 10 bases. CDR3 residues: CASIRGTGWSPLHF. DNA of the CDR3: TGTGCCAGCATCCGAGGGACAGGCTGGTCACCCCTCCACTTT.

The chain recombines TRBV15 with TRBJ1-2; D might be TRBD1 (6 bases). The V gene lost 4 bases and the J gene lost 5 bases, with 20 bases spanning the gap. CDR1 LNHNV and CDR2 YYDKDF come from the germline V gene (reference sequence). The CDR3 totals 16 residues. CDR3 sequence: CATSKTNRDVGYGYTF. CDR3 coding DNA: TGTGCCACCAGCAAAACAAACAGGGATGTGGGGTATGGCTACACCTTC.

The chain employs TRBV6-6 and TRBJ2-7; D may be TRBD2 (6 bases). This CDR3 is 13 amino acids long. V gave up 5 bases and J gave up 3 bases, with 11 bases separating them. Germline-derived CDR1 and CDR2 are MNHNY and SVGAGI (reference sequence). This CDR3 reads CASSGLANYEQYF. CDR3 nucleotide sequence: TGTGCCAGCAGTGGGCTAGCGAACTACGAGCAGTACTTC.

The chain is built from TRBV14 and TRBJ2-1; TRBD1 is a possible D gene (5 bases). Germline assignment: CDR1 SGHDN and CDR2 FVKESK. CDR3 size: 16 residues. Trimming stripped 4 bases from V and 7 bases from J, with 20 bases between. The DNA for the CDR3 is TGTGCCAGCAGCCCTAGAGGTGCCTGGGCAGGGAATGAGCAGTTCTTC. It specifies CASSPRGAWAGNEQFF. Full variable domain (outside the CDR3, taken from reference TRBV14 and TRBJ2-1): EAGVTQFPSHSVIEKGQTVTLRCDPISGHDNLYWYRRVMGKEIKFLLHFVKESKQDESGMPNNRFLAERTGGTYSTLKVQPAELEDSGVYFCASSPRGAWAGNEQFFGPGTRLTVL.

This clone was seen only a few times. The chain recombines TRBV25-1 with TRBJ2-3, with 9 bases identical to TRBD2. The junction had 6 bases not matched to a gene; V was cut back by 5 bases and J by 3 bases. The germline V gene encodes CDR1 MGHDK and CDR2 SYGVNS. The CDR3 has 15 amino acids. The CDR3 sequence is CASSLGSGSTDTQYF. In DNA form, the CDR3 reads TGTGCCAGCAGTCTGGGTAGCGGGAGTACAGATACGCAGTATTTT.

The genes are TRBV5-1 and TRBJ2-6; D remains unclear. CDR3 size: 19 residues. V was pared by 0 bases and J by 0 bases, with 16 bases between. In germline, CDR1 is SGHRS, CDR2 YFSETQ. The CDR3 bases are TGCGCCAGCAGCTTGGGGTTTGTGGGTTCCAGCTCTGGGGCCAACGTCCTGACTTTC. Translating gives CASSLGFVGSSSGANVLTF.

The sample holds many counts of this clone. The rearrangement links TRBV12-2 to TRBJ2-1; no check of the table's D call, TRBD1, against the DNA was made. TRBV12-2 counts as a pseudogene. The length of the CDR3 is 16 residues. This CDR3 is CASRFTGVASYNEQFF. CDR3 sequence (DNA): TGTGCAAGTCGCTTCACAGGGGTGGCCTCCTACAATGAGCAGTTCTTC.

The rearrangement uses TRBV19 and TRBJ2-4, with D possibly matching TRBD1 (6 bases). This CDR3 region has 16 residues. V lost 3 bases, J lost 6 bases, and 18 bases lay in between. Germline V gene sequence: CDR1 LNHDA, CDR2 SQIVND (reference sequence). In DNA, the CDR3 is TGTGCCAGTAGTATCCGAGGGGGAAGCCAGGGAAACATTCAGTACTTC. It specifies CASSIRGGSQGNIQYF.